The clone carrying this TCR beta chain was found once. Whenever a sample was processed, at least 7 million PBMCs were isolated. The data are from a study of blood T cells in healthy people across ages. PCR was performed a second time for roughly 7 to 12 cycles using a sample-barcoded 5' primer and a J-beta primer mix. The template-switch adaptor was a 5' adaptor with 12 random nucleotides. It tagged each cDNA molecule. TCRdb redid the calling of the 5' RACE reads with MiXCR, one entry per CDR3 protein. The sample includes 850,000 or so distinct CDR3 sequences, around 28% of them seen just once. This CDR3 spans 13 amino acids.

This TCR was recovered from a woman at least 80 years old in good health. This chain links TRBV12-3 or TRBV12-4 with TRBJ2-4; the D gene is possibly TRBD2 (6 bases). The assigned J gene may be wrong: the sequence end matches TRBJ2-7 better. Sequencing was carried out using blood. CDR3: CASSKTGGDEQYF. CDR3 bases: TGTGCCAGCAGTAAGACCGGAGGGGACGAGCAGTACTTC.